This entry lists 22 T cell receptor beta chains sequenced from one sample in a study of patients and donors after allogeneic stem cell transplantation. TCRdb called the RT-PCR reads again in MiXCR, with one record for every CDR3 protein. There are 150,000 to 250,000 distinct CDR3 sequences in the sample; roughly two fifths occur only once, and about 35% lies in the top ten. Input material: blood, either unsorted or a sorted T cell fraction (not recorded which). The receptors originated from a human donor who was either an allogeneic HSCT recipient or a stem cell or donor lymphocyte infusion donor (not recorded which). It is not recorded whose cells these are; they may come from a transplant donor.

The chain recombines TRBV12-3 or TRBV12-4 with TRBJ2-5; 11 nucleotides line up with TRBD1. After removal of 5 bases from V and 12 bases from J, the junction contained 8 bases not matched to a gene. The CDR3 sequence is 13 residues long. The CDR3 here is CASSPPGQGVEYF. The CDR3 DNA sequence: TGTGCCAGCAGTCCCCCGGGACAGGGGGTCGAGTACTTC.

This rearrangement joins TRBV19 to TRBJ2-5; D gene uncertain. V was shortened by 3 bases and J by 5 bases, with 19 bases between the two germline ends. The CDR3 loop spans 16 amino acids. CDR1 is LNHDA and CDR2 is SQIVND in the germline V gene (reference sequence). CDR3: CASSMPSLLLGETQYF. CDR3 nucleotides: TGTGCCAGTAGTATGCCGTCATTGCTCTTGGGGGAGACCCAGTACTTC.

In its sample, this clonotype was seen a few times. This chain links TRBV25-1 with TRBJ1-1; D is ambiguous. The V gene lost 1 base and the J gene lost 5 bases, with 2 bases spanning the gap. Germline V gene lookup returns CDR1 MGHDK and CDR2 SYGVNS. The length of the CDR3 is 11 residues. This chain's CDR3 is CASSEWTEAFF. CDR3 bases: TGTGCCAGCAGTGAATGGACTGAAGCTTTCTTT.

As concerns this clonotype: At one boundary the junction diverges from the germline segment, which might be a read error. The chain couples TRBV6-5 to TRBJ2-1; either TRBD1 or TRBD2 may supply D (5 bases each). CDR1 and CDR2 from the germline V gene are MNHEY and SVGAGI. The CDR3 has 12 residues. As DNA, the CDR3 is TGTGCTAGCAGTTCTGGGACCCATGAGCAGTTCTTC. Translating it yields CASSSGTHEQFF.

J is TRBJ1-2 and V is TRBV7-2; no reliable D call. This CDR3 has 14 residues. Germline V gene data show CDR1 as SGHTA and CDR2 as FQGNSA. Trimming pared 3 bases from V and 3 bases from J, leaving 11 bases between. The CDR3 is CASSLSPGDYGYTF. The CDR3 DNA follows: TGTGCCAGCAGCTTGAGCCCTGGGGACTATGGCTACACCTTC.

This clonotype was seen more than once but under ten times. The rearrangement links TRBV4-3 to TRBJ1-1; 8 bases match TRBD1. Germline lookup yields CDR1 LGHNA and CDR2 YSLEER. This CDR3 contains 16 residues. Losses at the gene ends were 0 bases for V and 6 bases for J; bases not matched to a gene: 9. The CDR3: CASSQDSAGGTAEAFF. The DNA for the CDR3 is TGCGCCAGCAGCCAAGATTCCGCAGGGGGCACGGCTGAAGCTTTCTTT.

Only a few counts were recorded for this clonotype. This chain uses TRBV7-9 with TRBJ2-3; D not resolved. The CDR3 is made up of 12 amino acids. Germline CDR1 reads SEHNR; CDR2 reads FQNEAQ (reference sequence). V was trimmed by 2 bases and J by 3 bases, leaving 3 bases between them. CDR3: CASSLSTDTQYF. The DNA for the CDR3 is TGTGCCAGCAGCTTATCTACAGATACGCAGTATTTT.

CDR3 protein: CASSNSRQGTDYGYTF. DNA for the CDR3: TGTGCCAGCAGCAATTCTCGACAGGGAACAGACTATGGCTACACCTTC. The chain joins TRBV9 to TRBJ1-2, with TRBD1 matching over 7 bases. CDR1 is SGDLS and CDR2 is YYNGEE in the germline V gene. This CDR3 contains 16 residues. V trimming: 4 bases; J trimming: 3 bases; junction bases outside the gene matches: 12.

As concerns this clonotype: Likely a read error: the CDR3 ends without its conserved phenylalanine or tryptophan. V gene TRBV4-3 combines with J gene TRBJ1-5, with D hard to call. The germline gives CDR1 LGHNA, CDR2 YSLEER. The ends were cut back, 0 bases at V and 0 bases at J, with 6 bases in the middle. The CDR3 runs to 15 residues. The CDR3 is CASSQDIYSNQPQHL. In nucleotides, the CDR3 is TGCGCCAGCAGCCAAGACATTTATAGCAATCAGCCCCAGCATTTG.

This clonotype came up once. The chain has TRBV12-3 or TRBV12-4 and TRBJ2-1; D not resolved. The CDR3 is 13 amino acids. The germline V and J ends were trimmed by 5 bases and 8 bases, with 13 bases remaining between them. CDR3 sequence (DNA): TGTGCCAGCAGTCAGTTTAACATGGATGAGCAGTTCTTC. Its protein product is CASSQFNMDEQFF.

V usage is TRBV2 and J usage is TRBJ2-5; maybe TRBD2 (6 bases). Germline loops: CDR1 SNHLY, CDR2 FYNNEI. The CDR3 has 16 amino acids. Trimming removed 4 bases from V and 1 base from J, with 16 bases in between. CDR3: CASSGLELSLQETQYF. Here the CDR3 DNA reads TGTGCCAGCAGTGGACTAGAGCTTAGCCTCCAAGAGACCCAGTACTTC.

In DNA, the CDR3 is TGTGCCAGCAGCAAAGCCTACGGGACAGCGGAGCAGTTCTTC. Its translation is CASSKAYGTAEQFF. The chain carries TRBV21-1 and TRBJ2-1; the table's TRBD1 call for D was not verified on the DNA. TRBV21-1 has pseudogene status. The CDR3 is made up of 14 amino acids.

The genes are TRBV9 and TRBJ1-1; D ambiguous. V shed 3 bases and J shed 0 bases, with 12 bases lying between them. CDR1 is SGDLS and CDR2 is YYNGEE in the germline V gene. This CDR3 is built from 15 residues. The CDR3 loop reads CASSAQNQVNTEAFF. DNA of the CDR3: TGTGCCAGCAGCGCCCAAAACCAGGTGAACACTGAAGCTTTCTTT.

In its sample, this clonotype was seen a few times. This chain links TRBV27 with TRBJ1-3; TRBD1 is a possible D gene (6 bases). The V gene's germline CDR1 is MNHEY and CDR2 SMNVEV (reference sequence). Trimming stripped 0 bases from V and 0 bases from J, with 9 bases between. CDR3 length equals 16 residues. CDR3 sequence (DNA): TGTGCCAGCAGTTTATCCGGGGGCTTCTCTGGAAACACCATATATTTT. Protein: CASSLSGGFSGNTIYF.

This rearrangement joins TRBV12-3 or TRBV12-4 to TRBJ2-1; TRBD2 might be the D (5 bases). CDR3 length: 15 residues. Trimming shortened V by 6 bases and J by 0 bases, and 12 bases separated the two germline ends. CDR3 in DNA: TGTGCCAGCAGACCAGCGGTGAACTCCTACAATGAGCAGTTCTTC. Its protein is CASRPAVNSYNEQFF.

CDR3 in amino acids: CASSDDRGLSNQPQHF. CDR3 DNA sequence: TGTGCCAGCAGTGATGACAGGGGACTGAGCAATCAGCCCCAGCATTTT. The chain recombines TRBV2 with TRBJ1-5; 8 positions match TRBD1. The CDR3 contains 16 residues. With 3 bases clipped from V and 1 base from J, the junction kept 5 bases outside the gene matches. The germline gives CDR1 SNHLY, CDR2 FYNNEI. Filled out from reference TRBV2 and TRBJ1-5, the complete variable domain reads EPEVTQTPSHQVTQMGQEVILRCVPISNHLYFYWYRQILGQKVEFLVSFYNNEISEKSEIFDDQFSVERPDGSNFTLKIRSTKLEDSAMYFCASSDDRGLSNQPQHFGDGTRLSIL.

This sequence joins TRBV4-3 and TRBJ1-2; possibly TRBD1 for D (5 bases). The CDR3 has 15 amino acids. The germline gives CDR1 LGHNA, CDR2 YSLEER. V lost 1 base and J lost 10, with 19 bases in between. The CDR3 coding sequence is TGCGCCAGCAGCCAAGGGGTGGGACGGTTTGGCTCCTACACCTTC. Residues: CASSQGVGRFGSYTF.

The genes are TRBV7-8 and TRBJ2-1, with D perhaps matching TRBD2 (6 bases). The CDR3 has 15 amino acids. Trimming took 8 bases from V and 4 from J, leaving 18 bases between them. CDR1 is SGHVS and CDR2 is FQNEAQ in the germline V gene. The chain's CDR3 is CASVSSRDLYNEQFF. The CDR3 nucleotides are TGTGCCAGCGTCTCCTCCCGGGACTTATACAATGAGCAGTTCTTC.

The chain combines TRBV7-4 with TRBJ1-3; D unclear. This CDR3 comprises 16 residues. V shed 5 bases and J shed 0 bases, with 14 bases lying between them. In germline, CDR1 is SGHVT, CDR2 SQSDAQ. As DNA, the CDR3 is TGTGCCAGCAGCATGTCCCCAGAGCTCTCTGGAAACACCATATATTTT. The encoded protein is CASSMSPELSGNTIYF.

The V and J genes are TRBV6-6 and TRBJ2-7, with D tentatively TRBD1 or TRBD2 (5 bases each). Trimming removed 0 bases at V and 2 bases at J, with 17 bases between. The CDR3 is 17 amino acids. Germline lookup yields CDR1 MNHNY and CDR2 SVGAGI (reference sequence). The CDR3 DNA reads TGTGCCAGCAGTTACTCCTCCGGGACCGTTATGGCCTACGAGCAGTACTTC. It encodes CASSYSSGTVMAYEQYF.

This rearrangement joins TRBV15 to TRBJ2-2; D remains ambiguous. From germline, CDR1 is LNHNV and CDR2 YYDKDF (reference sequence). The CDR3 consists of 16 residues. V shed 0 bases and J shed 0 bases, with 8 bases lying between them. CDR3 sequence reads: CATSRDRPPNTGELFF. In nucleotides, the CDR3 is TGTGCCACCAGCAGAGATCGGCCTCCGAACACCGGGGAGCTGTTTTTT. The entire variable domain, with the rest obtained from reference TRBV15 and TRBJ2-2, is as follows: DAMVIQNPRYQVTQFGKPVTLSCSQTLNHNVMYWYQQKSSQAPKLLFHYYDKDFNNEADTPDNFQSRRPNTSFCFLDIRSPGLGDTAMYLCATSRDRPPNTGELFFGEGSRLTVL.

This clonotype was picked up a small number of times. This rearrangement joins TRBV29-1 to TRBJ2-5; D call uncertain. The CDR3 runs 16 residues. Germline V gene sequence: CDR1 SQVTM, CDR2 ANQGSEA. V was shortened by 4 bases and J by 0 bases, with 18 bases between the two germline ends. CDR3 protein: CSVVFKHSVYQETQYF. CDR3 coding DNA: TGCAGCGTTGTTTTTAAACATTCGGTGTACCAAGAGACCCAGTACTTC.